This T cell receptor beta chain was identified during a study of shared clonotypes between healthy human individuals. The deep-level immunoSEQ assay was used. The authors distributed each subset's genomic DNA evenly over several immunoSEQ plates. Sequencing was performed with immunoSEQ multiplex PCR; in TCRdb, only in-frame clones are kept and a portion is missing. The sample contains roughly 500,000 clones, around 79% of which appear only once. The CDR3 contains 13 residues. Per the germline V gene, CDR1 is MGHRA and CDR2 is YSYEKL. Trimming pared 5 bases from V and 5 bases from J, leaving 12 bases between.

The rearrangement uses TRBV4-1 and TRBJ2-5; weak D call: TRBD2 (7 bases). The source material was PBMCs. The receptor's source is a middle-aged woman in good health. Some clones in this sample may be carry-over from other donors' samples. CDR3 in DNA: TGCGCCAGCAGCTACGGGGGGCTGGAGACCCAGTACTTC. It yields the protein CASSYGGLETQYF.